This TCR beta chain was captured in a study of cytotoxic CD8 clonotypes in ibrutinib-treated CLL. The wider study: Partial response was seen in around 25 patients and complete response in 2; after median around six years, around 15 stayed remitted, around 12 progressed. Samples yielded averages of 200,000 to 300,000 productive templates and some 94,000 productive rearrangements.

This CDR3 has 14 amino acids. The germline gives CDR1 SSHAT, CDR2 FNYEAQ (reference sequence). Targeted sequencing depth ranged from 1 in 200,000 to 1 in 1 million T cells. Data came from immunoSEQ multiplex PCR; TCRdb stores just in-frame clones and leaves some out. The table includes approximately 30,000 clones, approximately 71% detected once. A remark on this clone: The junction departs from the called germline gene at one end, perhaps through a read error.

This clonotype was sampled from a human donor with chronic lymphocytic leukemia. Sample: PBMCs, taken after 24 months of ibrutinib treatment. This chain links TRBV7-7 with TRBJ2-5; possibly TRBD2 for D (5 bases). The CDR3 spells CASSRTAGIETQYF. DNA of the CDR3: TGTGCTAGCAGCCGGACTGCCGGAATCGAGACCCAGTACTTC.